The source of this TCR beta chain is a study of human T cells and chemical hapten exposure. TCRdb passed the RACE reads through MiXCR, listing each CDR3 protein once. The sample lists around 200,000 distinct CDR3 sequences, around 23% occurring once. Regarding time point: patch test 3, about 24 weeks after DPC sensitization. The treatment is: therapeutic diphenylcyclopropenone sensitization with weekly scalp DPC. The CDR3 length is 15 residues. CDR1 SQVTM and CDR2 ANQGSEA come from the germline V gene. The V and J ends lost 6 bases and 2 bases respectively, with 18 bases between them. J is TRBJ2-3 and V is TRBV29-1; D may be TRBD1 (5 bases). The starting material was whole blood, obtained in connection with sensitization to the hapten diphenylcyclopropenone (DPC). This sequence was found in a woman aged 40 to 50 with alopecia areata. Some clones in this sample may be carry-over from other donors' samples. The CDR3 DNA is TGCAGCGTACAAACATGGGGCGAGAACACAGATACGCAGTATTTT. Translation: CSVQTWGENTDTQYF.